Following are 29 T cell receptor beta chains from one sample sequenced in a study of radiation and T cells in renal cell carcinoma. Libraries were prepared by immunoSEQ multiplex PCR; TCRdb keeps only in-frame clonotypes and omits some of them. Of about 13,000 clones in the sample, 33% were seen once. The treatment: 15 Gy SBRT to primary tumor, nephrectomy 4 weeks later. Specimen: tumor tissue, collected from a patient whose treatment included radiotherapy and nephrectomy. These receptors all come from a man in his 60s with renal cell carcinoma.

The CDR3 DNA follows: TGTGCCAGCAGCGTAGATTCAGGGGGCAATGAGCAGTTCTTC. Its translation is CASSVDSGGNEQFF. The V and J genes are TRBV9 and TRBJ2-1; TRBD1 aligns across 7 bases. V shed 0 bases, J shed 6 bases, and the junction held 3 bases outside the gene matches. CDR1 SGDLS and CDR2 YYNGEE come from the germline V gene. The CDR3 is 14 amino acids.

The chain has TRBV27 and TRBJ2-5; 9 bases fit TRBD1. The V segment lost 0 bases and the J segment 4 bases; nucleotides outside the gene matches: 0. The CDR3 runs 14 residues. The germline V gene encodes CDR1 MNHEY and CDR2 SMNVEV (reference sequence). CDR3 DNA sequence: TGTGCCAGCAGTTTATCGGGACAGGGAGAGACCCAGTACTTC. It yields the protein CASSLSGQGETQYF.

This chain connects TRBV29-1 to TRBJ1-4, with a tentative D call TRBD1 (6 bases). CDR1 and CDR2 from the germline V gene are SQVTM and ANQGSEA. The CDR3 has 13 residues. The V end lost 3 bases, the J end lost 7 bases, and 12 bases lay between the germline ends. In DNA form, the CDR3 reads TGCAGCGTTGACAGGGGCGGTGGTGAAAAACTGTTTTTT. This translates into CSVDRGGGEKLFF.

The J gene is TRBJ2-5, the V gene TRBV5-5, with D possibly being TRBD1 (6 bases). The CDR3 runs to 13 residues. Deletions cut 4 bases from V and 4 bases from J, with 11 bases between. CDR1 is SGHKS, CDR2 YYEKEE, per germline (reference sequence). CDR3 DNA sequence: TGTGCCAGCAGCCGGCCGACAGGAGAGACCCAGTACTTC. Translation: CASSRPTGETQYF.

J is TRBJ2-2 and V is TRBV30; D perhaps matches TRBD2 (6 bases). V dropped 3 bases and J dropped 5 bases, with 16 bases sitting between them. The CDR3 length is 15 residues. The germline V gene has CDR1 GTSNPN and CDR2 SVGIG (reference sequence). The DNA of the CDR3 is TGTGCCTGGAGGTTGGCGGGGCAGATAACCGGGGAGCTGTTTTTT. Translating it yields CAWRLAGQITGELFF.

The rearrangement joins TRBV18 to TRBJ2-1, with 9 positions matching TRBD1. Losses at the gene ends were 3 bases for V and 3 bases for J; bases not matched to a gene: 6. CDR1 and CDR2 from the germline V gene are KGHSH and LQKENI. The CDR3 consists of 16 residues. The CDR3 loop is CASSPQQGAGYNEQFF. The CDR3 nucleotides read TGTGCCAGCTCACCTCAACAGGGGGCGGGCTACAATGAGCAGTTCTTC.

This clone was seen a handful of times. This chain joins TRBV25-1 and TRBJ1-4, with D hard to call. CDR3 length: 10 residues. From germline, CDR1 is MGHDK and CDR2 SYGVNS. V shed 6 bases and J shed 8 bases, with 4 bases lying between them. The chain's CDR3 is CASRSEKLFF. DNA of the CDR3: TGTGCCAGCAGGTCGGAAAAACTGTTTTTT.

The V and J genes are TRBV2 and TRBJ2-1, with TRBD1 matching over 7 bases. Germline loops: CDR1 SNHLY, CDR2 FYNNEI. With V trimmed by 6 bases and J by 5 bases, 4 bases remained unmatched. The CDR3 is made up of 13 amino acids. CDR3 region: CASREDRNNEQFF. DNA for the CDR3: TGTGCCAGCAGAGAGGACAGGAACAATGAGCAGTTCTTC.

This clone occurred a few times. This sequence joins TRBV19 and TRBJ2-1, with TRBD1 matching over 8 bases. The V and J ends lost 5 bases and 0 bases, in that order; junction bases with no gene match: 6. The CDR3 covers 16 residues. Looked up from germline, CDR1 is LNHDA and CDR2 is SQIVND (reference sequence). DNA for the CDR3: TGTGCCAGTAGTCCCTTGGGACAGGCCTCCTACAATGAGCAGTTCTTC. The encoded protein is CASSPLGQASYNEQFF.

This clone has more than one count but fewer than ten. V gene TRBV7-9 combines with J gene TRBJ1-1, with TRBD1 matching over 7 bases. CDR1 SEHNR and CDR2 FQNEAQ come from the germline V gene (reference sequence). V trimming: 3 bases; J trimming: 5 bases; junction bases outside the gene matches: 3. The CDR3 runs 13 residues. The CDR3 DNA is TGTGCCAGCAGCTTCGACAGGGAAACTGAAGCTTTCTTT. Its translation is CASSFDRETEAFF.

This chain uses TRBV5-4 with TRBJ2-1; D is possibly TRBD2 (5 bases). Germline CDR1 is SGHNT and CDR2 is YYREEE (reference sequence). The CDR3 length is 16 residues. Trimming removed 0 bases at V and 6 bases at J, with 16 bases between. CDR3 sequence reads: CASSLGGGLKGNEQFF. The CDR3 DNA follows: TGTGCCAGCAGCTTGGGAGGCGGGTTAAAGGGCAATGAGCAGTTCTTC. Drawing the rest from reference TRBV5-4 and TRBJ2-1, the complete variable domain is ETGVTQSPTHLIKTRGQQVTLRCSSQSGHNTVSWYQQALGQGPQFIFQYYREEENGRGNFPPRFSGLQFPNYSSELNVNALELDDSALYLCASSLGGGLKGNEQFFGPGTRLTVL.

This clone turned up a few times. The chain joins TRBV30 to TRBJ1-1, with unresolved D. The CDR3 contains 12 residues. CDR1 is GTSNPN, CDR2 SVGIG, per germline (reference sequence). Trimming took 2 bases from V and 3 from J, leaving 7 bases between them. Here the CDR3 reads CAWSLLYTEAFF. The CDR3 nucleotides read TGTGCCTGGAGTCTTCTTTACACTGAAGCTTTCTTT.

This clone occurred a few times. The rearrangement joins TRBV29-1 to TRBJ2-2, with 7 positions matching TRBD1. Germline CDR1 and CDR2: SQVTM and ANQGSEA. Unmatched junction bases numbered 11, after V lost 4 bases and J lost 0 bases. This CDR3 region has 17 residues. CDR3 in amino acids: CSVGGVLDRANTGELFF. DNA for the CDR3: TGCAGCGTTGGAGGGGTCTTAGACAGGGCGAACACCGGGGAGCTGTTTTTT.

As concerns this clone: The DNA is left out, because the CDR3 cannot be placed on it with certainty; the CDR3 is given as TCRdb lists it. V is TRBV5-1 and J is TRBJ2-1; the DNA was not used to check the table's D call, TRBD2. Germline values: CDR1 SGHRS, CDR2 YFSETQ. Ends included, the CDR3 has 17 residues. The CDR3 spells CASSIGTSGSSGQGQFF.

This clone was observed a few times. The chain recombines TRBV4-3 with TRBJ1-2; D might be TRBD1 (6 bases). V was pared by 1 base and J by 2 bases, with 8 bases between. This CDR3 region has 14 residues. The germline CDR1 and CDR2 sequences are LGHNA and YSLEER. CDR3 region: CASSQGQANYGYTF. The CDR3 DNA reads TGCGCCAGCAGCCAAGGACAGGCAAACTATGGCTACACCTTC.

This clone is classed as medium-sized (0.01 to 0.1%). The chain recombines TRBV12-5 with TRBJ2-1, with TRBD2 identical over 14 bases. Trimming took 3 bases from V and 3 from J; bases not matched to a gene: 10. CDR3 length equals 19 residues. Germline CDR1 LGHNT, CDR2 FRNRAP. The CDR3 nucleotides read TGTGCTAGTGGTTTCAGGGGACTAGCGGGAGCCCGCTTCTACAATGAGCAGTTCTTC. Encoded protein: CASGFRGLAGARFYNEQFF.

The genes are TRBV12-5 and TRBJ1-2, with 8 bases lining up with TRBD1. In germline, CDR1 is LGHNT, CDR2 FRNRAP. This CDR3 is 13 amino acids long. With V trimmed by 9 bases and J by 8 bases, 11 bases remained unmatched. The DNA of the CDR3 is TGTGCTAGCGATAAGACAGGGGCATCCGGCTACACCTTC. Translating gives CASDKTGASGYTF.

This clone has at least ten counts. The genes are TRBV14 and TRBJ1-2; TRBD1 is a possible D gene (5 bases). Germline loops: CDR1 SGHDN, CDR2 FVKESK. CDR3 length equals 13 residues. The V end lost 1 base, the J end lost 4 bases, and 7 bases lay between the germline ends. CDR3 region: CASSQGGPYGYTF. The CDR3 region has the DNA TGTGCCAGCAGCCAAGGGGGACCCTATGGCTACACCTTC.

The rearrangement links TRBV15 to TRBJ2-5; 7 nucleotides line up with TRBD2. The CDR3 has 14 amino acids. Per the germline V gene, CDR1 is LNHNV and CDR2 is YYDKDF (reference sequence). Trimming took 4 bases from V and 5 from J; bases not matched to a gene: 7. CDR3 DNA: TGTGCCACCAGCAAGCCGGGGGGTGAGGAGACCCAGTACTTC. Protein: CATSKPGGEETQYF.

CDR3 DNA: TGTGCCAGCAGCTTAACCGGGGAGCTGTTTTTT. It specifies CASSLTGELFF. The chain uses TRBV11-2 and TRBJ2-2, with D hard to call. Germline assignment: CDR1 SGHAT and CDR2 FQNNGV. This CDR3 is built from 11 residues. Deletions cut 2 bases from V and 5 bases from J, with 0 bases between.

This clone was detected only a few times. The rearrangement uses TRBV7-9 and TRBJ2-4; TRBD1 matches 8 bases. Trimming removed 1 base from V and 4 bases from J; junction bases left unmatched: 9. The CDR3 is 17 amino acids. Looked up from germline, CDR1 is SEHNR and CDR2 is FQNEAQ (reference sequence). CDR3 in amino acids: CASSLGAGGFWKNIQYF. In nucleotides, the CDR3 is TGTGCCAGCAGCTTAGGGGCAGGGGGCTTTTGGAAAAACATTCAGTACTTC.

This clone was observed a few times. The genes are TRBV6-5 and TRBJ1-2, with D possibly matching TRBD1 (5 bases). Germline CDR1 is MNHEY and CDR2 is SVGAGI. Trimming cost V 3 bases and J 2 bases, with 13 bases left between them. The CDR3 is 15 residues long. The CDR3, as DNA: TGTGCCAGCAGTTATAGTCCCAGGGTGAACTATGGCTACACCTTC. Protein: CASSYSPRVNYGYTF.

V usage is TRBV5-1 and J usage is TRBJ1-2, with D possibly TRBD1 on 6 matching bases. CDR1 SGHRS and CDR2 YFSETQ come from the germline V gene. Deletions cut 4 bases from V and 5 bases from J, with 18 bases between. The CDR3 is 15 residues long. CDR3 amino acids: CASSRTGGEEYGYTF. DNA for the CDR3: TGCGCCAGCAGCCGGACGGGGGGCGAGGAGTATGGCTACACCTTC. Full variable domain (missing parts from reference TRBV5-1 and TRBJ1-2): KAGVTQTPRYLIKTRGQQVTLSCSPISGHRSVSWYQQTPGQGLQFLFEYFSETQRNKGNFPGRFSGRQFSNSRSEMNVSTLELGDSALYLCASSRTGGEEYGYTFGSGTRLTVV.

The chain couples TRBV7-2 to TRBJ2-5; possibly TRBD2 for D (6 bases). Trimming cost V 1 base and J 4 bases, with 16 bases left between them. Germline CDR1 and CDR2: SGHTA and FQGNSA. The CDR3 has 16 amino acids. CDR3 bases: TGTGCCAGCAGCTTAGTAGGTAGCGGAGCCCCAGAGACCCAGTACTTC. Its protein is CASSLVGSGAPETQYF.

This rearrangement joins TRBV30 to TRBJ1-1, with D tentatively TRBD1 (5 bases). The germline V gene encodes CDR1 GTSNPN and CDR2 SVGIG (reference sequence). CDR3 length: 17 residues. Trimming shortened V by 4 bases and J by 1 base, and 22 bases separated the two germline ends. The CDR3 here is CAWNIGLRVNSNTEAFF. CDR3 DNA: TGTGCCTGGAATATCGGCCTCAGGGTCAACTCGAACACTGAAGCTTTCTTT.

The chain employs TRBV19 and TRBJ1-2; a possible D gene is TRBD1 (6 bases). This CDR3 has 16 amino acids. From germline, CDR1 is LNHDA and CDR2 SQIVND (reference sequence). V was trimmed by 2 bases and J by 6 bases, leaving 19 bases between them. DNA of the CDR3: TGTGCCAGTAGTATACCACTGAGGGGGGCGGGAAATGGCTACACCTTC. Translating it yields CASSIPLRGAGNGYTF.

The chain has TRBV6-1 and TRBJ1-1; the match to TRBD1 covers 8 bases. This CDR3 comprises 14 residues. The germline gives CDR1 MNHNS, CDR2 SASEGT. Trimming at V came to 7 bases and at J to 5 bases, leaving 9 bases not matched to a gene. DNA for the CDR3: TGTGCCAGCATGGTCAGGGGGCTTTGGACTGAAGCTTTCTTT. This translates into CASMVRGLWTEAFF.

The rearrangement links TRBV5-4 to TRBJ2-7; D remains unclear. Trimming stripped 0 bases from V and 2 bases from J, with 6 bases between. Germline CDR1 is SGHNT and CDR2 is YYREEE (reference sequence). The CDR3 is 13 residues long. The CDR3 here is CASSLGSTYEQYV. CDR3 nucleotides: TGTGCCAGCAGCTTGGGGAGCACCTACGAGCAGTACGTC.

There are a few counts of this clone. V is TRBV2 and J is TRBJ2-2, with 8 nucleotides matching TRBD2. Germline V lookup: CDR1 SNHLY, CDR2 FYNNEI. With 1 base clipped from V and 6 bases from J, the junction kept 4 bases outside the gene matches. This CDR3 contains 15 residues. The CDR3 reads CASSEGGLAAGELFF. CDR3 nucleotides: TGTGCCAGCAGTGAAGGAGGACTAGCTGCCGGGGAGCTGTTTTTT.